Detailed here is one TCR beta chain. The authors' processing: Amplifying reference gene primers gave estimates of nucleated cell counts. Sequencing was performed with immunoSEQ multiplex PCR; in TCRdb, only in-frame clones are kept and a portion is missing. That table is the source of V, J and clone size, and D and trimming were worked out from the DNA. The sample includes hundreds of thousands of clones, 70% to 90% of them seen just once. The sample is drawn from a study of blood T cell repertoires in COVID-19. Study at large: Samples taken during acute and convalescent COVID-19 were collected in the United States, Italy and Spain. Sample material is recorded as cDNA or gDNA derived from T cells, B-cell-depleted T cells, or PBMCs.

Per the germline V gene, CDR1 is SGHTA and CDR2 is FQGTGA. CDR3 length equals 15 residues. V was pared by 0 bases and J by 4 bases, with 10 bases between. The sample comprised peripheral blood. This receptor was taken from a man aged 40-49 years with acute or convalescent COVID-19. This chain links TRBV7-3 with TRBJ1-5; D is possibly TRBD1 (5 bases). In DNA, the CDR3 is TGTGCCAGCAGCTTAACAGGGGCCAGAAATCAGCCCCAGCATTTT. The encoded protein is CASSLTGARNQPQHF.